This passage covers 10 T cell receptor beta chains from one sample sequenced in a study of T cell repertoires in cytomegalovirus infection. One entry per CDR3 protein, called by TCRdb with MiXCR from the reads. The sample comprises about 740,000 distinct CDR3 sequences, 35% to 40% of which are singletons, and 2.5% to 3.5% rests with the top ten. The sequencing input was PBMCs. The receptors derive from a human donor in good health (CMV status not recorded). Some clones in this sample may be carry-over from other donors' samples.

This clonotype occurred a few times. V gene TRBV27 combines with J gene TRBJ1-1; maybe TRBD1 (5 bases). The CDR3 runs to 14 residues. V was shortened by 6 bases and J by 1 base, with 12 bases between the two germline ends. Germline assignment: CDR1 MNHEY and CDR2 SMNVEV (reference sequence). For the CDR3, the DNA is TGTGCCAGCAGCCAGCTCACAGGGAACACTGAAGCTTTCTTT. Translation: CASSQLTGNTEAFF.

This clonotype has only a few counts. As DNA, the CDR3 is TGTGCCAGCAGGCCTGACAGGACTCGGCCCCAGCATTTT. This translates into CASRPDRTRPQHF. The genes are TRBV6-6 and TRBJ1-5; perhaps TRBD1 as D (6 bases). Germline CDR1 and CDR2: MNHNY and SVGAGI (reference sequence). V was pared by 6 bases and J by 9 bases, with 15 bases between. CDR3 length: 13 amino acids.

V is TRBV5-1 and J is TRBJ2-1, with 11 bases lining up with TRBD2. CDR3 length: 17 amino acids. V lost 4 bases to trimming and J lost 9 bases; unmatched junction nucleotides: 15. Germline V gene sequence: CDR1 SGHRS, CDR2 YFSETQ. CDR3 DNA: TGCGCCAGCAGCGGAAGAGTTGGGCTAGCGGGAGGAGGTGAGCAGTTCTTC. Translating gives CASSGRVGLAGGGEQFF.

The genes are TRBV6-1 and TRBJ1-4; D may be TRBD1 (5 bases). CDR3 length: 16 residues. Trimming stripped 0 bases from V and 0 bases from J, with 8 bases between. The V gene's germline CDR1 is MNHNS and CDR2 SASEGT. The CDR3 nucleotides are TGTGCCAGCAGTGAAGCTGCCAGGGCAACTAATGAAAAACTGTTTTTT. It codes for CASSEAARATNEKLFF.

The gene calls are TRBV7-8 and TRBJ2-1; 12 bases fit TRBD2. J lost 6 bases, V lost 6 bases, and 9 bases had no gene match. Per germline, CDR1 SGHVS and CDR2 FQNEAQ. The CDR3 is made up of 16 amino acids. For the CDR3, the DNA is TGTGCCAGCAGTGATGGACTAGCGGGATTTAGCAATGAGCAGTTCTTC. It translates to CASSDGLAGFSNEQFF.

This clonotype was observed a few times. A junction boundary mismatches the germline segment, possibly from a read error. The chain carries TRBV7-6 and TRBJ2-5; D is possibly TRBD1 or TRBD2 (5 bases each). The CDR3 is 15 residues long. CDR1 is SGHVS, CDR2 FNYEAQ, per germline. Here the CDR3 reads CASSRRSGLGETQYF. For the CDR3, the DNA is TGTGCTAGCAGCCGTCGCTCGGGGCTAGGAGAGACCCAGTACTTC.

Of note for this clonotype: This may arise from a read error, as a much more abundant clone is one base away. The chain carries TRBV7-8 and TRBJ2-5; D is possibly TRBD2 (5 bases). Germline CDR1 and CDR2: SGHVS and FQNEAQ. The CDR3 sequence is 15 residues long. Trimming left V 1 base short and J 5 bases short, with 14 bases between. CDR3 nucleotide sequence: TGTGCCAGCAGCTTAGTGCGCGGGTTCCAGGAGACCCAGTACTTC. This codes for CASSLVRGFQETQYF.

This clonotype occurred a few times. This chain links TRBV20-1 with TRBJ2-1, with 7 nucleotides matching TRBD2. Germline CDR1 is DFQATT and CDR2 is SNEGSKA (reference sequence). J lost 1 base, V lost 0 bases, and 6 bases had no gene match. The CDR3 covers 16 residues. The CDR3 reads CSARDPREASYNEQFF. The CDR3 nucleotides are TGCAGTGCTAGAGATCCCCGGGAGGCTTCCTACAATGAGCAGTTCTTC.

This chain links TRBV5-1 with TRBJ1-1; D not certain. CDR1 and CDR2 (germline): SGHRS, YFSETQ. V lost 3 bases and J lost 1, with 16 bases in between. The CDR3 is made up of 16 amino acids. The CDR3 nucleotides are TGCGCCAGCAGCTCTACCCTATCCCGGAGGAACACTGAAGCTTTCTTT. Amino acid sequence: CASSSTLSRRNTEAFF. The complete variable domain, with remaining parts taken from reference TRBV5-1 and TRBJ1-1, reads KAGVTQTPRYLIKTRGQQVTLSCSPISGHRSVSWYQQTPGQGLQFLFEYFSETQRNKGNFPGRFSGRQFSNSRSEMNVSTLELGDSALYLCASSSTLSRRNTEAFFGQGTRLTVV.

This clonotype was recorded a few times. The chain uses TRBV28 and TRBJ1-5; D unclear. The CDR3 has 17 amino acids. The germline CDR1 and CDR2 sequences are MDHEN and SYDVKM. V was clipped by 6 bases and J by 0 bases, with 18 bases between them. The CDR3 loop reads CASSNPPLKYSNQPQHF. The CDR3 DNA reads TGTGCCAGCAGCAACCCGCCCCTGAAATATAGCAATCAGCCCCAGCATTTT.